This T cell receptor (beta chain) was recovered during a study of cytomegalovirus exposure and HLA in healthy donors. Notes on the study in general: A missense DCLRE1C variant was associated with V- and J-gene trimming of TCR beta chains in a later analysis, and an independent cohort replicated the association.

As regards this clone: No antigen is known for it.

CDR1 is SGHVS, CDR2 FQNEAQ, per germline. The CDR3 loop spans 18 amino acids. The V segment lost 1 base and the J segment 4 bases; nucleotides outside the gene matches: 9. Researchers ran the PCR with 60 Vbeta and 13 Jbeta primers. TCRdb's copy holds only in-frame clones and misses some; the assay was immunoSEQ multiplex PCR. The sample yields 100,000 to 150,000 clones, over 80% seen once. This sequence was found in a boy aged 5 to 17 in good health and CMV-seronegative. Material for sequencing was PBMCs. This chain connects TRBV7-8 to TRBJ2-5, with 13 bases matching TRBD2. The CDR3 region has the DNA TGTGCCAGCAGCTTAGAGGGGGGACTAGCGGGATGGGGAGAGACCCAGTACTTC. It translates to CASSLEGGLAGWGETQYF.